These 20 T cell receptor beta chains share one sample of origin, sequenced in a study of beta chain bispecific antibodies for T cell cancers (dated by TCRdb to 2020 to 2022). Results and caveats for the whole study, not just this receptor: Leukemia cell line cells were mixed with normal T cells in each sequenced sample, and most of the targeted TRBV signal was derived from the leukemia cells rather than from the normal T cells.

These receptors lack a known antigen. Library preparation was by 5' RACE. TCRdb passed the public sequencing reads through fastp at Q25 and MiXCR, retaining productive beta sequences. Rows merge per CDR3 protein into single entries with the most common DNA and genes. The sample includes 15,000 to 20,000 distinct CDR3 sequences, with about 2.2% observed a single time. 6.9% of the sample comes from the top ten. T cells were expanded from blood mononuclear cells with anti-CD3 antibody OKT3 or CD3/CD28 Dynabeads for roughly 3 days. Source material: healthy donor T cells cultured with leukemia cells. The receptors derive from a human donor in good health. Some clones in this sample may be carry-over from other donors' samples.

This clonotype was detected many times. The chain is built from TRBV20-1 and TRBJ2-1; TRBD2 matches at 7 bases. The CDR3 runs to 13 residues. Germline CDR1 and CDR2: DFQATT and SNEGSKA (reference sequence). The J segment lost 6 bases and the V segment lost 3 bases, leaving 5 bases of the junction unmatched. In DNA form, the CDR3 reads TGCAGTGCTAGGGAGTGGGGGGGCAATGAGCAGTTCTTC. This gives the protein CSAREWGGNEQFF.

This clonotype was seen repeatedly, ten times or more. The rearrangement links TRBV7-9 to TRBJ2-3; D uncertain. Trimming took 6 bases from V and 4 from J, leaving 8 bases between them. The CDR3 length is 12 residues. The germline V gene encodes CDR1 SEHNR and CDR2 FQNEAQ (reference sequence). CDR3 sequence: CASRFISDTQYF. The CDR3 coding sequence is TGTGCCAGCAGATTCATATCAGATACGCAGTATTTT.

J is TRBJ2-7 and V is TRBV18; D not certain. The CDR3 has 13 residues. Germline V CDR1 and CDR2: KGHSH, LQKENI. Trimming pared 2 bases from V and 2 bases from J, leaving 7 bases between. The CDR3 nucleotides read TGTGCCAGCTCACCAGAGGTTCCCTACGAGCAGTACTTC. This sequence encodes CASSPEVPYEQYF. The variable domain in full, with the rest retrieved from reference TRBV18 and TRBJ2-7, is NAGVMQNPRHLVRRRGQEARLRCSPMKGHSHVYWYRQLPEEGLKFMVYLQKENIIDESGMPKERFSAEFPKEGPSILRIQQVVRGDSAAYFCASSPEVPYEQYFGPGTRLTVT.

This clonotype was detected ten times or more. The chain recombines TRBV19 with TRBJ2-7; possible D gene TRBD1, 5 bases. The CDR3 spans 14 residues. Germline V gene data show CDR1 as LNHDA and CDR2 as SQIVND (reference sequence). V was cut by 5 bases and J by 1 base, with 12 bases left in between. The CDR3: CASSLTGDSYEQYF. The CDR3 DNA is TGTGCCAGTAGTCTTACAGGAGATTCCTACGAGCAGTACTTC. Using reference TRBV19 and TRBJ2-7 for the parts outside the CDR3, the full variable domain is DGGITQSPKYLFRKEGQNVTLSCEQNLNHDAMYWYRQDPGQGLRLIYYSQIVNDFQKGDIAEGYSVSREKKESFPLTVTSAQKNPTAFYLCASSLTGDSYEQYFGPGTRLTVT.

This clonotype was picked up many times. This sequence joins TRBV27 and TRBJ2-1, with 8 bases that match TRBD1. Germline CDR1 reads MNHEY; CDR2 reads SMNVEV (reference sequence). The CDR3 loop spans 15 amino acids. The V and J ends lost 2 bases and 10 bases, in that order; junction bases with no gene match: 10. The chain's CDR3 is CASSLGFGTGEEQFF. The CDR3 nucleotides read TGTGCCAGCAGTTTAGGGTTCGGGACAGGCGAAGAGCAGTTCTTC.

At least ten counts were recorded for this clonotype. The chain has TRBV4-1 and TRBJ2-7; D remains ambiguous. The CDR3 runs to 13 residues. Germline-derived CDR1 and CDR2 are MGHRA and YSYEKL. Trimming took 1 base from V and 3 from J, leaving 7 bases between them. CDR3 loop: CASSQVTDYEQYF. As DNA, the CDR3 is TGCGCCAGCAGCCAAGTCACGGACTACGAGCAGTACTTC.

This clonotype was detected ten times or more. As DNA, the CDR3 is TGCGCCAGCAGCCCCAAGGGACAGAGCTCCTACGAGCAGTACTTC. Amino acid sequence: CASSPKGQSSYEQYF. This chain links TRBV5-1 with TRBJ2-7; 7 bases agree with TRBD1. Germline CDR1 reads SGHRS; CDR2 reads YFSETQ. V shed 4 bases and J 0 bases; nucleotides not matched to a gene: 7. The CDR3 sequence is 15 residues long.

This clonotype was observed many times. This chain links TRBV3-1 with TRBJ1-2, with D maybe TRBD1 (5 bases). The CDR3 length is 11 residues. Germline CDR1 and CDR2: LGHDT and YNNKEL (reference sequence). Trimming pared 7 bases from V and 8 bases from J, leaving 11 bases between. This CDR3 is CASTGREGYTF. DNA of the CDR3: TGTGCCAGCACCGGCAGGGAAGGCTACACCTTC.

The sample holds many counts of this clonotype. V and J are TRBV6-5 and TRBJ1-1; the match to TRBD1 covers 7 bases. The CDR3 extends over 16 amino acids. In germline, CDR1 is MNHEY, CDR2 SVGAGI. Trimming at V came to 7 bases and at J to 5 bases, leaving 16 bases not matched to a gene. The CDR3 bases are TGTGCCAGCACAGTTCTAGGGGGCGGTGTTGGAACTGAAGCTTTCTTT. Protein: CASTVLGGGVGTEAFF.

This clonotype was detected many times. The rearrangement uses TRBV18 and TRBJ1-2; 8 bases agree with TRBD1. The CDR3 contains 14 residues. Trimming cost V 0 bases and J 6 bases; bases outside gene matches: 3. From germline, CDR1 is KGHSH and CDR2 LQKENI. The CDR3 here is CASSPPTTGDGYTF. CDR3 bases: TGTGCCAGCTCACCACCAACGACAGGGGATGGCTACACCTTC.

Ten or more counts support this clonotype. The V gene is TRBV7-6, the J gene TRBJ2-2; possibly TRBD2 for D (5 bases). Germline CDR1 SGHVS, CDR2 FNYEAQ. This CDR3 comprises 18 residues. Trimming removed 1 base from V and 1 base from J, with 16 bases in between. CDR3 in amino acids: CASSLESGRGENTGELFF. The CDR3 DNA sequence: TGTGCCAGCAGCTTAGAATCCGGTCGGGGAGAGAACACCGGGGAGCTGTTTTTT.

This clonotype is medium-sized within its sample. V usage is TRBV14 and J usage is TRBJ2-7; D possibly matches TRBD1 or TRBD2 (5 bases each). V gave up 1 base and J gave up 3 bases, with 13 bases separating them. The CDR3 has 15 amino acids. The germline V gene has CDR1 SGHDN and CDR2 FVKESK. CDR3 loop: CASSQGAGSVYEQYF. The CDR3 DNA sequence: TGTGCCAGCAGCCAAGGGGCAGGGAGCGTCTACGAGCAGTACTTC.

This clonotype has ten or more counts. This rearrangement joins TRBV7-8 to TRBJ2-1; TRBD2 matches 9 bases. CDR3 length equals 16 residues. Germline trimming cut 5 bases from V and 4 bases from J; bases unmatched to any gene: 9. CDR1 SGHVS and CDR2 FQNEAQ come from the germline V gene. The CDR3 DNA is TGTGCCAGCAGCGTCTTAGCGGGGGCAATGTACAATGAGCAGTTCTTC. Its protein product is CASSVLAGAMYNEQFF.

This clonotype was seen many times. The V gene is TRBV7-8, the J gene TRBJ2-7; maybe TRBD2 (6 bases). The germline gives CDR1 SGHVS, CDR2 FQNEAQ. V dropped 5 bases and J dropped 6 bases, with 17 bases sitting between them. The CDR3 has 14 residues. CDR3 sequence reads: CASSRDWGFVEQYF. CDR3 bases: TGTGCCAGCAGCCGGGACTGGGGGTTTGTCGAGCAGTACTTC.

This clonotype was recorded at least ten times. This chain connects TRBV6-1 to TRBJ1-6; D perhaps matches TRBD1 (5 bases). V was shortened by 8 bases and J by 0 bases, with 14 bases between the two germline ends. Germline V CDR1 and CDR2: MNHNS, SASEGT. There are 16 residues in the CDR3. The CDR3 loop reads CASGGGGVSYNSPLHF. The CDR3 DNA is TGTGCCAGCGGGGGAGGAGGTGTCTCCTATAATTCACCCCTCCACTTT.

The rearrangement uses TRBV5-4 and TRBJ1-2; perhaps TRBD1 as D (6 bases). The V gene's germline CDR1 is SGHNT and CDR2 YYREEE (reference sequence). The germline V and J ends were trimmed by 0 bases and 2 bases, with 8 bases remaining between them. The CDR3 consists of 14 residues. The CDR3 protein is CASSLEQGNYGYTF. The DNA for the CDR3 is TGTGCCAGCAGCTTGGAACAGGGCAACTATGGCTACACCTTC. The full variable domain, its missing parts supplied by reference TRBV5-4 and TRBJ1-2, is ETGVTQSPTHLIKTRGQQVTLRCSSQSGHNTVSWYQQALGQGPQFIFQYYREEENGRGNFPPRFSGLQFPNYSSELNVNALELDDSALYLCASSLEQGNYGYTFGSGTRLTVV.

This clonotype was picked up a small number of times. The CDR3 sequence is CASSPSSGGAFGELFF. In DNA, the CDR3 is TGCGCCAGCAGCCCGTCTAGCGGGGGGGCCTTTGGGGAGCTGTTTTTT. The genes are TRBV5-1 and TRBJ2-2, with 12 bases identical to TRBD2. Germline V CDR1 and CDR2: SGHRS, YFSETQ. V gave up 4 bases and J gave up 8 bases; unmatched junction bases: 9. CDR3 length: 16 residues.

This clonotype has a count of ten or more. One end of the junction fails to match germline, which may point to a read error. The V call is TRBV5-1, the J call TRBJ2-1, with TRBD1 as a possible D gene (6 bases). Germline CDR1 and CDR2: SGHRS and YFSETQ. CDR3 length equals 15 residues. The CDR3 coding sequence is TGCGCCAGCAGATTGGGGACGTTCGAGGGGGATGAGCAGTTCTTC. Its translation: CASRLGTFEGDEQFF.

This clonotype has a count of ten or more. The chain uses TRBV7-9 and TRBJ2-1, with TRBD1 as a possible D gene (5 bases). Germline V lookup: CDR1 SEHNR, CDR2 FQNEAQ (reference sequence). The V gene lost 5 bases and the J gene lost 3 bases, with 8 bases spanning the gap. The length of the CDR3 is 13 residues. CDR3: CASSPDSYNEQFF. The CDR3 nucleotides read TGTGCCAGCAGCCCCGACAGCTACAATGAGCAGTTCTTC.

This chain connects TRBV4-2 to TRBJ2-3; D might be TRBD2 (6 bases). The V gene's germline CDR1 is LGHNA and CDR2 YNFKEQ. V shed 0 bases and J shed 3 bases, with 10 bases lying between them. The CDR3 is 15 amino acids. The CDR3 bases are TGTGCCAGCAGCCAAGATGAACTAGCAACAGATACGCAGTATTTT. Its translation: CASSQDELATDTQYF.